Listed here is a single T cell receptor beta chain. This sample is drawn from a study of blood T cell repertoires in COVID-19. Across the study: The United States, Italy and Spain were the sources of the acute and convalescent COVID-19 samples. Sources were T cells, B-cell-depleted T cells, or PBMCs; the material itself was cDNA or gDNA.

Original methodology: Amplification of reference gene primers provided the estimated nucleated cell counts. Profiling relied on immunoSEQ multiplex PCR, and the TCRdb table lists in-frame clones only, not all of them. D and trimming come from the DNA, and the V and J calls and clone size come from that table. The sample shows about 160,000 clones, 80% to 85% of them seen only once. This CDR3 region has 15 residues. Trimming cost V 6 bases and J 2 bases; bases outside gene matches: 10. The chain joins TRBV23-1 to TRBJ2-7; 7 bases are a match to TRBD1. TRBV23-1 is classed as an ORF, of uncertain function. Input material: peripheral blood. The sequence came from a woman aged 80 or over with active or convalescent COVID-19. The CDR3 loop reads CASRLHRGGTYEQYF. In nucleotides, the CDR3 is TGCGCCAGCAGACTGCACAGGGGTGGGACCTACGAGCAGTACTTC.